This TCR beta chain emerged from a study of blood T cell repertoires in COVID-19 (dated by TCRdb to 2020 to 2021). Concerning the study at large: Samples from collaborators originated in the United States, Italy and Spain and spanned both the acute and convalescent phases of COVID-19. The samples were drawn from the first 160 participants of the ongoing ImmuneRACE study and from 1,254 subjects provided by 6 global collaborators. Nearly every sample came with metadata listing a de-identified subject ID, COVID-19 status, age in years and sex. The prospective study material was composed of cDNA or gDNA derived from T cells, B-cell-depleted T cells, or PBMCs. The dataset comprised deeply sampled blood TCRbeta repertoires from subjects exposed to, actively infected with, or recovered from COVID-19. A freely available public database, intended as a resource for researchers studying the immune response to SARS-CoV-2, is where the repertoires were released. Where available, HLA class I and class II types were obtained from metadata supplied by the sample provider rather than from assay-based typing. The paper as a whole reports these results and caveats: The quantity of clinical and demographic metadata differed by source and by participant and was supplied without curation.

The immunoSEQ Assay, a bias-controlled multiplex PCR, was used to amplify TCRbeta CDR3 regions from genomic DNA. Under the source paper's analysis protocol: The number of nucleated cells in each sample was estimated from the amplification of reference gene primers within the assay. To quantify the absolute abundance of each unique TCRbeta CDR3 rearrangement, sequence reads were collapsed and filtered. For each sample, productive Simpson clonality was calculated as the square root of Simpson's diversity index over productive rearrangements. The clones in this table, taken by TCRdb from immuneACCESS, are in-frame only. Not every clone is retained; where verified, under half of the shortfall comes from an unresolved V gene, and the cause of the rest is unknown. V, J and clone size are those of that table, while D and trimming were read from the DNA. Present in this sample are roughly 110,000 clones, about 91% of which were seen just once. The top ten constitute 6.8% of the sample.

Note on this clone: Its antigen remains unidentified. The sample holds no much larger clone one base away, and base qualities are not on file.

Whole blood was collected in K2EDTA tubes by collaborating institutions according to the institutions' own protocols. For TCRbeta analysis, collaborator samples were shipped as frozen whole blood, as isolated PBMCs, or as DNA extracted from either sample type. The CDR3 runs 15 amino acids, cysteine and phenylalanine included. Only the CDR3 DNA is retained, 45 bases long and in frame from the first base. V is shortened by 4 bases, J by 0 bases, and the region joining them spans 10 bases. The germline V gene (reference sequence) sets CDR1 to LNHDA and CDR2 to SQIVND. The chain joins TRBV19 to TRBJ1-5, and possibly TRBD1, on 5 matching bases. The sequenced material came from peripheral blood. The clonotype was recovered from a man aged 50 or older with active or convalescent COVID-19. The CDR3: CASSTTGYSNQPQHF. At the DNA level, the sequence is TGTGCCAGTAGTACAACAGGTTATAGCAATCAGCCCCAGCATTTT.